Here is one T cell receptor (beta chain) with its context. As yet, its antigen is unknown. This sample is part of a study of STAT5B mutations in CD4+ large granular lymphocyte leukemia. CDR1 and CDR2 (germline): LNHDA, SQIVND (reference sequence). V was clipped by 3 bases and J by 4 bases, with 14 bases between them. The CDR3 is 15 amino acids. Study-level findings and limits: CD4-sorted patient repertoires seemed more clonal than healthy CD4+ repertoires. Main leukemic clonotypes were patient-specific, but roughly 26% appeared at low frequency elsewhere. Data were not HLA-matched across samples. Top patient clones used TRBV06 genes more often: 8/27 versus 2/35 in controls.

The repertoire was sequenced with immunoSEQ multiplex PCR; TCRdb's copy has only in-frame clones and lacks some. Altogether about 48,000 clones are present, under 80% being singletons, with the ten largest covering about 1.5%. Input material: CD4+ T cells from blood buffy coats. The J gene is TRBJ2-3, the V gene TRBV19; D remains ambiguous. The receptor was isolated from a human donor in good health. CDR3 sequence reads: CASSMAESPPDTQYF. The CDR3 nucleotides read TGTGCCAGTAGTATGGCGGAGTCACCCCCAGATACGCAGTATTTT. Looking up the rest from reference TRBV19 and TRBJ2-3 gives the full variable domain: DGGITQSPKYLFRKEGQNVTLSCEQNLNHDAMYWYRQDPGQGLRLIYYSQIVNDFQKGDIAEGYSVSREKKESFPLTVTSAQKNPTAFYLCASSMAESPPDTQYFGPGTRLTVL.